Listed here are 5 T cell receptor beta chains from one sample, sequenced in a study of blood T cell repertoires in COVID-19. The repertoire was sequenced with immunoSEQ multiplex PCR; TCRdb's copy has only in-frame clones and lacks some. In the table there are 270,000 or so clones, roughly 84% of which are singletons. Sequenced sample: peripheral blood. The receptor set was obtained from a woman between 18 and 30 years old with acute or convalescent COVID-19.

The V gene is TRBV14, the J gene TRBJ2-1; a weak D match, TRBD1 (5 bases). Germline V gene lookup returns CDR1 SGHDN and CDR2 FVKESK. V was shortened by 4 bases and J by 4 bases, with 8 bases between the two germline ends. CDR3 length: 13 residues. CDR3 bases: TGTGCCAGCAGCCTTCAGGGTTACAATGAGCAGTTCTTC. It encodes CASSLQGYNEQFF.

The chain joins TRBV28 to TRBJ1-5; TRBD1 might be the D (6 bases). Germline CDR1 MDHEN, CDR2 SYDVKM. Trimming took off 4 bases at V and 5 bases at J, with 12 bases between the two ends. The CDR3 covers 14 residues. Here the CDR3 DNA reads TGTGCCAGCAGTTACCTACAGGGTGATCAGCCCCAGCATTTT. This encodes CASSYLQGDQPQHF.

This chain joins TRBV23-1 and TRBJ1-4, with D maybe TRBD1 (6 bases). TRBV23-1 is assigned to the ORF class and has an uncertain function. This CDR3 region has 19 residues. V lost 4 bases and J 6 bases, leaving 27 bases between the germline ends. The CDR3 loop is CASSPLRDIRTRRYEKLFF. Here the CDR3 DNA reads TGCGCCAGCAGTCCACTCCGGGACATTCGGACAAGGCGGTATGAAAAACTGTTTTTT.

The chain links TRBV7-2 to TRBJ2-7, with TRBD1 as a possible D gene (6 bases). Per the germline V gene, CDR1 is SGHTA and CDR2 is FQGNSA. The CDR3 has 15 amino acids. V was trimmed by 5 bases and J by 5 bases, leaving 19 bases between them. CDR3 DNA sequence: TGTGCCAGCAGCCAAACCTCGGGGCAGGGGAACGAGCAGTACTTC. Translated: CASSQTSGQGNEQYF.

The chain is built from TRBV6-5 and TRBJ2-7; possibly TRBD1 for D (7 bases). V lost 0 bases and J lost 3, with 15 bases in between. CDR1 is MNHEY, CDR2 SVGAGI, per germline. CDR3 length: 16 amino acids. The CDR3 loop reads CASSYSGGGGYYEQYF. CDR3 sequence (DNA): TGTGCCAGCAGTTACTCCGGTGGAGGGGGCTACTACGAGCAGTACTTC.